Sequencing of this T cell receptor (beta chain) was carried out in a study of blood T cell repertoires in COVID-19. Study context: The United States, Italy and Spain provided the acute and convalescent COVID-19 samples.

Those enrolled in Seattle joined during active infection and were followed longitudinally afterward. V shed 6 bases and J shed 0 bases, with 8 bases lying between them. The germline CDR1 and CDR2 sequences are KGHSH and LQKENI. The CDR3 has 14 amino acids. Profiling relied on immunoSEQ multiplex PCR, and the TCRdb table lists in-frame clones only, not all of them. This table holds tens of thousands of clones, 80% to 90% found once. What was sequenced was peripheral blood. This clonotype was obtained from a woman aged 60-75 years with COVID-19, enrolled during active disease. The chain uses TRBV18 and TRBJ1-4; D may be TRBD1 (5 bases). CDR3 nucleotides: TGTGCCAGCTCGGACACCGCAACTAATGAAAAACTGTTTTTT. Translating gives CASSDTATNEKLFF.